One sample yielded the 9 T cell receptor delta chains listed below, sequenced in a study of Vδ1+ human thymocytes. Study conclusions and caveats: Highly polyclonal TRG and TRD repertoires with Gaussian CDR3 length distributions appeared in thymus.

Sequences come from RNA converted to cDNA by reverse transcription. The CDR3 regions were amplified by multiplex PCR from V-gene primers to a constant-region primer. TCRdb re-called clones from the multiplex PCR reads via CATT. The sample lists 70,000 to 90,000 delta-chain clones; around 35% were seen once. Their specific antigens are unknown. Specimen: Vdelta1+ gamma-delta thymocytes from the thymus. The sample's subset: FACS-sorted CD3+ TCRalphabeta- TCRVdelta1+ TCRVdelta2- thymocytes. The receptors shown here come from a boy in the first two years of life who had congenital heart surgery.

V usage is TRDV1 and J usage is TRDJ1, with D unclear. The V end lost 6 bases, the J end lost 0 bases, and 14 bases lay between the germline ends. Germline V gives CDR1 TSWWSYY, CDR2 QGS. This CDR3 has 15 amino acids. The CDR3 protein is CALGSEGRYTDKLIF. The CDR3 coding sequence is TGTGCTCTTGGATCTGAAGGTCGGTACACCGATAAACTCATCTTT.

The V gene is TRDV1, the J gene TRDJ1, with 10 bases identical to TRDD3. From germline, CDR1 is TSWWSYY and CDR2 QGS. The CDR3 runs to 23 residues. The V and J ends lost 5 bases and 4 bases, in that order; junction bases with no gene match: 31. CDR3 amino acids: CALGPHVVTYDTGGSAGVDKLIF. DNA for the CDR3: TGTGCTCTTGGGCCCCACGTTGTAACCTACGATACTGGGGGATCGGCCGGGGTCGATAAACTCATCTTT.

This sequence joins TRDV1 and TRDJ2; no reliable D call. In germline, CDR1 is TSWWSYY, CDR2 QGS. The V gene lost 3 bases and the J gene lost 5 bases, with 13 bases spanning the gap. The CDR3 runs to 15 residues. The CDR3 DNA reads TGTGCTCTTGGGGACATAACCACTAACACAGCACAACTCTTCTTT. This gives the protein CALGDITTNTAQLFF.

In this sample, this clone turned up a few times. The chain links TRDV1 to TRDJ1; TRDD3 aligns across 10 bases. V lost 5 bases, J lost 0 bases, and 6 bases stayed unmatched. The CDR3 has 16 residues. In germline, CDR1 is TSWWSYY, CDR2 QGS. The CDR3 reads CALGLCTGGYTDKLIF. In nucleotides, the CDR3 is TGTGCTCTTGGGCTATGTACTGGGGGATACACCGATAAACTCATCTTT.

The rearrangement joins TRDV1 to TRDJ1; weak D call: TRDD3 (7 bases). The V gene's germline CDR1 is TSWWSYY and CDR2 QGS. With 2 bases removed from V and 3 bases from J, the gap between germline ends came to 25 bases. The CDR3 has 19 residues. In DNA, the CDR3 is TGTGCTCTTGGGGAAAAAGTCCTACAGGATACGGGAGAATCCGATAAACTCATCTTT. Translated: CALGEKVLQDTGESDKLIF.

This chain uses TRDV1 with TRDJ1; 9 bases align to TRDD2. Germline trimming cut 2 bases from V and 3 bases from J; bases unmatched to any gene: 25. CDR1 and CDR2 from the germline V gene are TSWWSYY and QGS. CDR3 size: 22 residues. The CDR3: CALGEVPSYELTLYWVSDKLIF. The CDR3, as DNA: TGTGCTCTTGGGGAAGTCCCTTCCTACGAGCTTACATTGTACTGGGTATCCGATAAACTCATCTTT.

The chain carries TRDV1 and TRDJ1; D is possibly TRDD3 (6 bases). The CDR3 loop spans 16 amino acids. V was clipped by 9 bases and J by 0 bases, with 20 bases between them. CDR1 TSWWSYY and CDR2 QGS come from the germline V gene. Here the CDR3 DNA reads TGTGCTCTCGGAGGGGCCGGGGGACCTTACACCGATAAACTCATCTTT. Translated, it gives CALGGAGGPYTDKLIF.

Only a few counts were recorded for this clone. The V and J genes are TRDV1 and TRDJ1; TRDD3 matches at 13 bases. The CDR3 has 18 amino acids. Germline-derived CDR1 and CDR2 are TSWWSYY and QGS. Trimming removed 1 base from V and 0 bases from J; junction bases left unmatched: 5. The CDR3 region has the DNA TGTGCTCTTGGGGAACCTCGACTGGGGGATACGGACACCGATAAACTCATCTTT. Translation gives CALGEPRLGDTDTDKLIF.

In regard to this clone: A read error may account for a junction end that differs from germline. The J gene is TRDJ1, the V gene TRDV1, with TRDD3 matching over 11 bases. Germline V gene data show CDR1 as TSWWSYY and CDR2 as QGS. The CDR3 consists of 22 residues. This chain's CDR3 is CSGELLGSYDWGITFNTDKLIF. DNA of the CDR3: TGCTCTGGGGAACTCCTTGGGTCCTACGACTGGGGGATAACCTTTAACACCGATAAACTCATCTTT.